This T cell receptor beta chain was recorded in a study of neoadjuvant anti-PD-1 for oral cavity cancer. Study-level background: Patients without progression received a fourth nivolumab dose around day 43, then surgical resection on days 50-56.

Germline loops: CDR1 MNHEY, CDR2 SMNVEV (reference sequence). CDR3 length: 14 amino acids. V shed 3 bases and J shed 3 bases, with 9 bases lying between them. Some clones are missing from TCRdb's copy, which holds only in-frame ones; the method was immunoSEQ multiplex PCR. Among roughly 67,000 clones, about 86% were seen once, and the ten largest hold around 3.7%. This clonotype originated in a person aged 35 to 85 with oral cavity squamous cell carcinoma. The rearrangement uses TRBV27 and TRBJ1-5; D remains unclear. Here the sequenced sample was PBMCs, taken before nivolumab (anti-PD-1) treatment. DNA of the CDR3: TGTGCCAGCAGTTTTCGGGATGCCAATCAGCCCCAGCATTTT. Its translation: CASSFRDANQPQHF.